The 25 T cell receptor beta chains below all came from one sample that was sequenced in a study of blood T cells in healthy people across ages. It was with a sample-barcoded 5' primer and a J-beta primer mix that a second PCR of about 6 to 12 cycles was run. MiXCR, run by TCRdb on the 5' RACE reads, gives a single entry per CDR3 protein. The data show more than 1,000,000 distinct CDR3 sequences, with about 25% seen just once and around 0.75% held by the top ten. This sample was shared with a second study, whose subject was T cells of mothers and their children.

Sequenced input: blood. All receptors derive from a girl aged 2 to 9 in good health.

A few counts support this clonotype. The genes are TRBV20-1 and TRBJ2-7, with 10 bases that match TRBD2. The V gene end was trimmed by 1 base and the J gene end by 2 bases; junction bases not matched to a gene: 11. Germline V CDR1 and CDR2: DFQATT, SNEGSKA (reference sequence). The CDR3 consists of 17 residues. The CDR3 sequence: CSARGTSGRGLTYEQYF. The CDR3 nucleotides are TGCAGTGCTAGAGGGACTAGCGGTAGGGGATTAACCTACGAGCAGTACTTC.

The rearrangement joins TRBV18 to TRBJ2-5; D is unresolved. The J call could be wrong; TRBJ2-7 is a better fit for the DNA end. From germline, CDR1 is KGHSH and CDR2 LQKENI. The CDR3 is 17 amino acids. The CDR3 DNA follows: TGTGCCAGCTCACCTTTCCCCAGGTCCGCCACAAACTACGAGCAGTACTTC. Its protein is CASSPFPRSATNYEQYF.

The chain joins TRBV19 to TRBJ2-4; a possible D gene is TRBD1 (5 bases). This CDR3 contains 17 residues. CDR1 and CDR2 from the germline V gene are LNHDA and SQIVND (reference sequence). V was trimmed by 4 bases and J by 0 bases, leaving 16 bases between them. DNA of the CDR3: TGTGCCAGTAGTAAAAAGACAGACGGGCTAGCCAAAAACATTCAGTACTTC. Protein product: CASSKKTDGLAKNIQYF.

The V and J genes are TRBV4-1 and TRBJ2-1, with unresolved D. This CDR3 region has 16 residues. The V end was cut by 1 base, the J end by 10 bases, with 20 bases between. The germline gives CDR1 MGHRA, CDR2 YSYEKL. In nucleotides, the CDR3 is TGCGCCAGCAGCCAAGGTGGGTTGGGCAGCCACGCCGAGCAGTTCTTC. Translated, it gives CASSQGGLGSHAEQFF.

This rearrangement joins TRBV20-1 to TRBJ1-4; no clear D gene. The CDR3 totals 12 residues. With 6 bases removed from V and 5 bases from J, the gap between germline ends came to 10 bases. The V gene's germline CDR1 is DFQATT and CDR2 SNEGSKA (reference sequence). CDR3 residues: CSAKAVNEKLFF. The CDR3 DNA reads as TGCAGTGCAAAGGCGGTAAATGAAAAACTGTTTTTT.

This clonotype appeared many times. The DNA of the CDR3 is TGTGCCAGCAGTTACTCGACCGGACAGGGGAGGGACGAGCAGTACTTC. Amino acid sequence: CASSYSTGQGRDEQYF. This chain links TRBV6-6 with TRBJ2-7; 9 positions agree with TRBD1. The CDR3 runs 16 residues. Germline trimming cut 0 bases from V and 5 bases from J; bases unmatched to any gene: 8. Germline CDR1 and CDR2: MNHNY and SVGAGI (reference sequence).

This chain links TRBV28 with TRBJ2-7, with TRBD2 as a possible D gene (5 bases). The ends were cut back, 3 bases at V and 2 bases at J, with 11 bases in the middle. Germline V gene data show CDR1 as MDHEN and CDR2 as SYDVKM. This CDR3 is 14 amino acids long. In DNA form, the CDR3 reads TGTGCCAGCAGTTTGCGGGTTAGGACCTACGAGCAGTACTTC. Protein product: CASSLRVRTYEQYF.

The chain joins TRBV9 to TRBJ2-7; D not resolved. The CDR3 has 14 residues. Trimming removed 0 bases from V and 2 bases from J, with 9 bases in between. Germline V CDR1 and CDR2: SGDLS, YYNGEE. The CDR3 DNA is TGTGCCAGCAGCGTAGGGGGAAGGACCTACGAGCAGTACTTC. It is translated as CASSVGGRTYEQYF.

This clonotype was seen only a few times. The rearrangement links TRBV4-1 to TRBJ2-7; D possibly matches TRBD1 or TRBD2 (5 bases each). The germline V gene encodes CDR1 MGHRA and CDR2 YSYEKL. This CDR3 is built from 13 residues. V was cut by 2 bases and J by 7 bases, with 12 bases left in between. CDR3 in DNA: TGCGCCAGCAGCCAAAATTGGGGGTTGGAGCAGTACTTC. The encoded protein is CASSQNWGLEQYF.

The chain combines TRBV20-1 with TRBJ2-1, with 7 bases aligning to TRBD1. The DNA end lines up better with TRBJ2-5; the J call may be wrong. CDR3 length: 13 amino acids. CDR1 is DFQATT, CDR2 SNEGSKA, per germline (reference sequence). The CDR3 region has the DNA TGCAGTGCCACTACAGGGGCGTTGGAGACCCAGTACTTC. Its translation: CSATTGALETQYF.

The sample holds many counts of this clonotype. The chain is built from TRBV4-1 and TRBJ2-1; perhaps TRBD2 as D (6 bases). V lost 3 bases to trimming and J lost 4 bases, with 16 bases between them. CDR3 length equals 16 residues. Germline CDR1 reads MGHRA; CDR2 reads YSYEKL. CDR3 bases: TGCGCCAGCAGCCAGGAGGGGCCGGGAGAATACAATGAGCAGTTCTTC. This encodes CASSQEGPGEYNEQFF.

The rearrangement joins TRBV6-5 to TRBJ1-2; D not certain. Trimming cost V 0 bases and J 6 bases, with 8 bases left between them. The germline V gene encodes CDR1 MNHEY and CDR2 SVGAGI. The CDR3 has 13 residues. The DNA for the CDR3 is TGTGCCAGCAGTTACTCGTTTTCCGATGGCTACACCTTC. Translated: CASSYSFSDGYTF.

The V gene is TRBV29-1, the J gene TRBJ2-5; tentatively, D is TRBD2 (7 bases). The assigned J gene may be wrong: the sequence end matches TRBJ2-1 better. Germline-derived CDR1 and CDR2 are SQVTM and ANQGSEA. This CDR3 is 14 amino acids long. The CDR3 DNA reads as TGCAGCGTTGAGGGACGGGGGGCGGATAATGAGCAGTTCTTC. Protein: CSVEGRGADNEQFF.

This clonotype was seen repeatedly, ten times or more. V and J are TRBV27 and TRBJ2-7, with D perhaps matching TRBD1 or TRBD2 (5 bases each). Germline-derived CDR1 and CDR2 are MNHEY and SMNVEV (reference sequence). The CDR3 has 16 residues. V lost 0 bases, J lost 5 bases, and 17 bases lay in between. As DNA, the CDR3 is TGTGCCAGCAGTTTATCGGGGGTGAGCCTTACGGACGAGCAGTACTTC. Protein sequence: CASSLSGVSLTDEQYF.

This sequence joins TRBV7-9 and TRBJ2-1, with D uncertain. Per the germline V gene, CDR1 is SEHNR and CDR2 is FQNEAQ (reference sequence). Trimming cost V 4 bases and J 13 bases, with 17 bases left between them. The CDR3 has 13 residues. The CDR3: CASSSPLGIAQFF. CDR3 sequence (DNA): TGTGCCAGCAGCTCACCCCTGGGGATAGCCCAGTTCTTC.

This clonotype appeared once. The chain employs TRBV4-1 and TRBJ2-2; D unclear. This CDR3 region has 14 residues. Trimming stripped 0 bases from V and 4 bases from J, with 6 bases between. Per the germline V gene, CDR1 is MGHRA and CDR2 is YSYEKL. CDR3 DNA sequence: TGCGCCAGCAGCCAAGATCCCGTCACCGGGGAGCTGTTTTTT. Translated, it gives CASSQDPVTGELFF.

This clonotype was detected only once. The CDR3: CASSRQGQGAETQYF. The CDR3 DNA reads as TGTGCCAGCAGCCGGCAGGGACAGGGGGCCGAGACCCAGTACTTC. The V gene is TRBV3-1, the J gene TRBJ2-7; 12 bases fit TRBD1. The end of the DNA aligns better with TRBJ2-5, so the J call may be wrong. Germline CDR1 reads LGHDT; CDR2 reads YNNKEL (reference sequence). The CDR3 has 15 amino acids.

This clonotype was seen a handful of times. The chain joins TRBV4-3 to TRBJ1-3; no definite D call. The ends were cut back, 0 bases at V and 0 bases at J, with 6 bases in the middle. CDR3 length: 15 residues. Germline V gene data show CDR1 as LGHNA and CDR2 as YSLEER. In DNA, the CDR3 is TGCGCCAGCAGCCAAGAAGTCGGCTCTGGAAACACCATATATTTT. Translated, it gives CASSQEVGSGNTIYF.

The CDR3 sequence is CASSGTSGVQTQYF. The CDR3 nucleotides are TGTGCCAGCAGCGGCACTAGCGGGGTACAGACCCAGTACTTC. The chain couples TRBV6-1 to TRBJ2-5; 10 bases line up with TRBD2. V was pared by 6 bases and J by 6 bases, with 7 bases of the junction left unmatched. This CDR3 contains 14 residues. Per germline, CDR1 MNHNS and CDR2 SASEGT.

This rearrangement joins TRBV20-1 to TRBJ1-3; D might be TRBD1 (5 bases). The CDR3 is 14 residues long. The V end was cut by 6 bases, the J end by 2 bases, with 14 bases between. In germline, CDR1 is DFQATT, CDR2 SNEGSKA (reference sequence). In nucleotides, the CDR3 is TGCAGTGCCAAGGGACGGGGGGCTGGAAACACCATATATTTT. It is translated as CSAKGRGAGNTIYF.

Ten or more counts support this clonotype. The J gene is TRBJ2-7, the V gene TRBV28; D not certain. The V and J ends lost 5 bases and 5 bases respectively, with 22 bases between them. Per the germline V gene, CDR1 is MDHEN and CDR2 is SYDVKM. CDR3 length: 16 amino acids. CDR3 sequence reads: CASSPRKLSRSHEQYF. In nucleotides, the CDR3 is TGTGCCAGCAGTCCGCGAAAACTATCCAGAAGCCACGAGCAGTACTTC.

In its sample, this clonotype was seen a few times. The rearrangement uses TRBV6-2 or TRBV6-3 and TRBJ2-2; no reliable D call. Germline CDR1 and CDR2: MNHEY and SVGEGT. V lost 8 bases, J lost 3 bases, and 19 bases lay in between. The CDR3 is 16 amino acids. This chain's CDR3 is CASGLWKGLDTGELFF. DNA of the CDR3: TGTGCCAGCGGTTTATGGAAGGGCCTGGACACCGGGGAGCTGTTTTTT.

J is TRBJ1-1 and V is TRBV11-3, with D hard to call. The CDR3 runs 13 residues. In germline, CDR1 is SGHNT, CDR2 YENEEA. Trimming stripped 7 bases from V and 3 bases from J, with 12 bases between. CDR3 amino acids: CASTLFGDTEAFF. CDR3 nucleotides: TGTGCCAGCACCCTCTTCGGCGACACTGAAGCTTTCTTT.

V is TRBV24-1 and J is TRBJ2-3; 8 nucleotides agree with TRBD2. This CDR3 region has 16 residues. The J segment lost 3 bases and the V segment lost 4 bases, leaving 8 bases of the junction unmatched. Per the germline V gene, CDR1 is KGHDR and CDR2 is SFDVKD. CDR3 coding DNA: TGTGCCACCAGTGACCCAACTAGCGGAGGGACAGATACGCAGTATTTT. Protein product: CATSDPTSGGTDTQYF.

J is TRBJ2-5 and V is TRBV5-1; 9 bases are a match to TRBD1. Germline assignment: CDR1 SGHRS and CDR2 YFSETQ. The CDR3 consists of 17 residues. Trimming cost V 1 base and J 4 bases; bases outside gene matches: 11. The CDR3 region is CASSLWLPGQGGETQYF. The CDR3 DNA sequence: TGCGCCAGCAGCTTGTGGCTGCCGGGACAGGGAGGAGAGACCCAGTACTTC.